The clone carrying this T cell receptor beta chain was found many times. Its target is not known. This record comes from a study of neurological immune-mediated disorders. Study outcomes and limitations: Repertoires from 18 of 34 multiple sclerosis patients grouped phylogenetically into a related-CDR3 cluster, suggesting a possible signature. None of the CDR3 amino acid sequences of expanded clones recurred across subjects, suggesting private repertoires in all groups.

With 10-nucleotide random UMIs included, cDNA was synthesized by 5'RACE. MiXCR, applied by TCRdb to the 5' RACE reads, yields one record per CDR3 protein. The sample has roughly 90,000 distinct CDR3 sequences; roughly 3.2% are singletons. The CDR3 is 16 residues long. The germline V gene encodes CDR1 KGHDR and CDR2 SFDVKD. V shed 4 bases and J 9 bases; nucleotides not matched to a gene: 13. The chain recombines TRBV24-1 with TRBJ2-1, with 8 bases matching TRBD2. The sample comprised PBMCs. This receptor was taken from a woman aged 45 to 65 with multiple sclerosis. The DNA for the CDR3 is TGTGCCACCAGTGACCCCGGGGGGGGGGGTGCTTCTGAGCAGTTCTTC. Translation: CATSDPGGGGASEQFF.